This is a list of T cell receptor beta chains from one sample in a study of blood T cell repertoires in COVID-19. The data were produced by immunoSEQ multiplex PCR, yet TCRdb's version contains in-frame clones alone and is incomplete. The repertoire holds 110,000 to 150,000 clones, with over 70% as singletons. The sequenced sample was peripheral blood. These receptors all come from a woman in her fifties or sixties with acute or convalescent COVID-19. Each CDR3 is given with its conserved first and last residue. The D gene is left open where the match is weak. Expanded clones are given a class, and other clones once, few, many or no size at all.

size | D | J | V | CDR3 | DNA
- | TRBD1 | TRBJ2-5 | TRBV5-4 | CASTSDRSETQYF | TGTGCCAGCACCTCGGACAGGTCGGAGACCCAGTACTTC
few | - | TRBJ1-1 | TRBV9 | CASSVEQNTEAFF | TGTGCCAGCAGCGTAGAGCAGAACACTGAAGCTTTCTTT
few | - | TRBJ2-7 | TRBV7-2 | CASSLSVGRYEQYF | TGTGCCAGCAGCTTATCGGTGGGCCGGTACGAGCAGTACTTC
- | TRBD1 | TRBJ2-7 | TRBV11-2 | CASSLIGGQGRGEQYF | TGTGCCAGCAGCTTGATAGGGGGACAGGGCCGGGGCGAGCAGTACTTC
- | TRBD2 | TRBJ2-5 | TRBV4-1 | CASSQLRAGGQETQYF | TGCGCCAGCAGCCAATTAAGAGCGGGAGGACAAGAGACCCAGTACTTC
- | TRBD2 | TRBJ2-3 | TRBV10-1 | CASSGTSGRYTDTQYF | TGCGCCAGCTCCGGGACTAGCGGGAGGTACACAGATACGCAGTATTTT
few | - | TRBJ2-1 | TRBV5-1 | CASSLRAGAAGDEQFF | TGCGCCAGCAGCTTGCGGGCGGGGGCAGCGGGCGATGAGCAGTTCTTC
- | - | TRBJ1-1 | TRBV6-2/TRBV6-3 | CASSYGATEAFF | TGTGCCAGCAGTTATGGGGCGACTGAAGCTTTCTTT
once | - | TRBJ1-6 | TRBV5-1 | CASSSGGENSPLHF | TGCGCCAGCAGCTCCGGCGGGGAGAATTCACCCCTCCACTTT
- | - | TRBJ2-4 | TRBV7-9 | CASSLEGGLGAKNIQYF | TGTGCCAGCAGCTTAGAGGGGGGGCTCGGGGCCAAAAACATTCAGTACTTC
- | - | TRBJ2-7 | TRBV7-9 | CASRFNVYEQYF | TGTGCCAGCAGGTTTAATGTATACGAGCAGTACTTC
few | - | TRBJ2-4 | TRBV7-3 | CASSLNAVSGNIQYF | TGTGCCAGCAGCTTAAACGCGGTGTCGGGAAACATTCAGTACTTC
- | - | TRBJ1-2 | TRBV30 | CASLGGAYGYTF | TGTGCCTCCTTGGGAGGGGCCTATGGCTACACCTTC
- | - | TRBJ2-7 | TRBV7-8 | CASSRARLAGNEQYF | TGTGCCAGCAGCCGAGCCCGTTTGGCAGGGAACGAGCAGTACTTC
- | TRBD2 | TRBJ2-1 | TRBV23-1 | CASSREGPPDNEQFF | TGCGCCAGCAGTCGGGAGGGACCACCCGACAATGAGCAGTTCTTC
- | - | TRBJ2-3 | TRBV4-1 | CASSQEASAQADTQYF | TGCGCCAGCAGCCAAGAAGCAAGTGCCCAGGCAGATACGCAGTATTTT
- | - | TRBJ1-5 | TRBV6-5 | CASRDRTTNQPQHF | TGTGCCAGCAGGGACAGAACAACAAATCAGCCCCAGCATTTT
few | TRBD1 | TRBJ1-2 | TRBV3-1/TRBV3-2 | CASSQGTGANYGYTF | TGTGCCAGCAGCCAAGGCACAGGGGCTAACTATGGCTACACCTTC
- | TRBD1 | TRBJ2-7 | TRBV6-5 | CASRSTGTGVEQYF | TGTGCCAGCAGGTCTACCGGGACAGGGGTCGAGCAGTACTTC
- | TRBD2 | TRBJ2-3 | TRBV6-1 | CASSEREGRTDTQYF | TGTGCCAGCAGTGAGCGGGAGGGGCGCACAGATACGCAGTATTTT
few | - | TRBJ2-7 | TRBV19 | CASSAAGDYEQYF | TGTGCCAGTAGTGCGGCAGGGGACTACGAGCAGTACTTC
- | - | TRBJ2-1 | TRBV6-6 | CASSVVSYNEQFF | TGTGCCAGCAGTGTAGTCTCCTACAATGAGCAGTTCTTC
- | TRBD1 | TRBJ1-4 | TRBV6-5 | CASRETGAGEKLFF | TGTGCCAGCAGGGAGACAGGGGCTGGTGAAAAACTGTTTTTT
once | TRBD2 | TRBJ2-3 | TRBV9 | CASSSLASSTDTQYF | TGTGCCAGCAGTTCACTAGCGTCAAGCACAGATACGCAGTATTTT
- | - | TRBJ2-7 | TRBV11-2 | CASSPSRTHEQYF | TGTGCCAGCAGCCCTAGTCGTACCCACGAGCAGTACTTC
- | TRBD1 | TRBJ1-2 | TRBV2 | CASSVPRGTGQIFNYGYTF | TGTGCCAGCAGTGTTCCCAGGGGGACAGGGCAGATTTTCAACTATGGCTACACCTTC
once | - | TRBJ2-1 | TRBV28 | CASGLLVPGSNEQFF | TGTGCCAGCGGTTTATTGGTTCCGGGGTCCAATGAGCAGTTCTTC
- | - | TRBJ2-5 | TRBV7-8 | CASSLQGSDQETQYF | TGTGCCAGCAGCTTACAGGGGTCGGACCAAGAGACCCAGTACTTC
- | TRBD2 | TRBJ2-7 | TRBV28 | CASSPLAGDYEQYF | TGTGCCAGCAGTCCTCTAGCGGGAGACTACGAGCAGTACTTC
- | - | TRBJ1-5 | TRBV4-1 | CASSQVLAGVQPQHF | TGCGCCAGCAGCCAAGTACTGGCAGGGGTTCAGCCCCAGCATTTT
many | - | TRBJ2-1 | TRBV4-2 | CASSQDRAVLYNEQFF | TGTGCCAGCAGCCAAGATCGAGCGGTTCTCTACAATGAGCAGTTCTTC
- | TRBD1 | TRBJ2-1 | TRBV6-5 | CASSRGSGDNEQFF | TGTGCCAGCAGCAGGGGGTCAGGGGACAATGAGCAGTTCTTC
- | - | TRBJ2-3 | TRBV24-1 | CATSDLSTTKYF | TGTGCCACCAGTGATTTAAGCACTACGAAGTATTTT
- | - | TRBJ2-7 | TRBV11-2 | CASSPRQSGRVREQYF | TGTGCCAGCAGCCCGCGACAGTCAGGTAGAGTGCGGGAGCAGTACTTC
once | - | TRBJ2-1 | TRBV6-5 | CASARTYNEQFF | TGTGCCAGCGCGCGGACCTACAATGAGCAGTTCTTC
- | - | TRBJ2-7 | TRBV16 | CASSQYRGAGYEQYF | TGTGCCAGCAGCCAATATCGGGGGGCGGGCTACGAGCAGTACTTC
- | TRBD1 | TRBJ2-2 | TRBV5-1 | CASRLDRGGTGELFF | TGCGCCAGCAGATTAGACAGGGGCGGCACCGGGGAGCTGTTTTTT
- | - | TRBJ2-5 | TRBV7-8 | CASSGRGDSQETQYF | TGTGCCAGCAGCGGGCGGGGCGATAGCCAAGAGACCCAGTACTTC
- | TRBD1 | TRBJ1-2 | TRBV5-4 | CASSLGGDRGRYGYTF | TGTGCCAGCAGCTTGGGGGGGGACAGGGGTAGATATGGCTACACCTTC
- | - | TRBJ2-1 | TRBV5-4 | CASSLPARNEQFF | TGTGCCAGCAGCTTGCCGGCGCGGAATGAGCAGTTCTTC
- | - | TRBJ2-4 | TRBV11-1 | CASSLAKEGYIQYF | TGTGCCAGCAGCTTAGCTAAGGAGGGGTACATTCAGTACTTC
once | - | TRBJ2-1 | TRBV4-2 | CASSQGFGGTFF | TGTGCCAGCAGCCAAGGCTTTGGCGGGACGTTCTTC
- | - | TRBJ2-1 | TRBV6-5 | CASSNSFSYNEQFF | TGTGCCAGCTCAAACAGTTTCTCCTACAATGAGCAGTTCTTC
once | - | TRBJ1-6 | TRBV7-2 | CASSLAAGDNSPLHF | TGTGCCAGCAGCTTAGCTGCAGGGGATAATTCACCCCTCCACTTT
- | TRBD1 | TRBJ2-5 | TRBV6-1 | CASSGIRDRGGETQYF | TGTGCCAGCAGTGGAATCCGGGACAGGGGAGGGGAGACCCAGTACTTC
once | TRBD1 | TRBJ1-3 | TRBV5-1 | CASSLAPTGSGNTIYF | TGCGCCAGCAGCTTGGCCCCGACAGGGAGTGGAAACACCATATATTTT
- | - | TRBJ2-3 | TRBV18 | CASSPNGAVDTQYF | TGTGCCAGCTCACCAAACGGAGCGGTAGATACGCAGTATTTT
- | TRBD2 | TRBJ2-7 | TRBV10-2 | CASRGRGGNGEQYF | TGCGCCAGCAGGGGGCGGGGAGGGAATGGCGAGCAGTACTTC
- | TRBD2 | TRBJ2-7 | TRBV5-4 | CASSLELAGYEQYF | TGTGCCAGCAGCTTGGAGCTAGCGGGCTACGAGCAGTACTTC
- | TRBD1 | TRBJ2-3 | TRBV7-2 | CASSSVGQGWYTQYF | TGTGCCAGCAGCTCTGTCGGACAGGGTTGGTATACGCAGTATTTT
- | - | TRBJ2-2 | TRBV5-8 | CASSLVMRTGELFF | TGTGCCTCCAGCTTGGTAATGAGGACCGGGGAGCTGTTTTTT
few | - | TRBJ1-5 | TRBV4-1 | CASSQGWGGVQPQHF | TGCGCCAGCAGCCAAGGATGGGGGGGCGTTCAGCCCCAGCATTTT
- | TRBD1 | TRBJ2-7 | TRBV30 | CAWSVKLGQGSYEQYF | TGTGCCTGGAGTGTTAAATTGGGACAGGGGTCCTACGAGCAGTACTTC